This T cell receptor beta chain is drawn from a study of T cell clusters in autoimmune cytopenias. The study's findings and limits: TRB repertoire shifts in secondary cytopenia and chronic lymphocytic leukemia mostly reflected lymphoma, not autoimmunity. Clustering suggested that physiological T cell clusters were missing in primary autoimmune cytopenia patients.

Germline V gives CDR1 LNHDA, CDR2 SQIVND (reference sequence). The CDR3 sequence is 17 residues long. Multiplex touch-down PCR amplified TRB using TRB-A and TRB-B pools in one tube. For each CDR3 protein, TCRdb gives one entry from its re-call of the multiplex PCR reads, without DNA. There are 12,000 or so distinct CDR3 sequences in the sample, with about 20% held by the top ten. TRB was amplified from roughly 0.25 ug of peripheral blood genomic DNA per sample. This clonotype is labeled medium-sized based on frequency. Its antigen remains unknown. These same records also appear under a second study, on T cell repertoires in aging, cancer and after chemotherapy. This second study says: Healthy donor repertoires were recorded over several months to years and showed clear clonal overlap. Age-matched healthy donors had significantly more diverse, less clonal blood TCR repertoires than untreated cancer patients.

This clonotype was obtained from a human donor in good health. V gene TRBV19 combines with J gene TRBJ2-2; TCRdb outputs TRBD2, but without DNA this stays unchecked. Sequenced: peripheral blood. The CDR3 spells CASKASSGQQNTGELFF.